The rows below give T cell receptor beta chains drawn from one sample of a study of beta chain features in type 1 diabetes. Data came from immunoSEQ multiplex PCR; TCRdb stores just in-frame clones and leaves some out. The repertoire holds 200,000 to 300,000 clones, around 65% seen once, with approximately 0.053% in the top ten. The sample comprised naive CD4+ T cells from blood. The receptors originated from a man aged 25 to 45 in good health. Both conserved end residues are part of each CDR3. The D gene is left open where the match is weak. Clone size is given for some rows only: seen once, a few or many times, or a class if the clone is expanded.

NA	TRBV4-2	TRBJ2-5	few	CASSQDPGIETQYF	TGTGCCAGCAGCCAAGATCCAGGGATAGAGACCCAGTACTTC
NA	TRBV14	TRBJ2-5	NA	CASSPGLLQETQYF	TGTGCCAGCAGCCCCGGACTGCTACAAGAGACCCAGTACTTC
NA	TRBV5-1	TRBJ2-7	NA	CASSPGERTYEQYF	TGCGCCAGCAGCCCAGGGGAGAGGACCTACGAGCAGTACTTC
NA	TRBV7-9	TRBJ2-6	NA	CASSLATGANVLTF	TGTGCCAGCAGCTTAGCCACTGGGGCCAACGTCCTGACTTTC
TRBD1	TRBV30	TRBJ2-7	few	CAWSVQTGRYEQYF	TGTGCCTGGAGTGTACAGACAGGGCGCTACGAGCAGTACTTC
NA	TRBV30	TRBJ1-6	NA	CAWRIRGQDSPLHF	TGTGCCTGGAGGATAAGGGGCCAGGATTCACCCCTCCACTTT
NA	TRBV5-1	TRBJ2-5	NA	CASSLGNQETQYF	TGCGCCAGCAGCTTGGGCAACCAAGAGACCCAGTACTTC
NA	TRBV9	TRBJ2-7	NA	CASSVGHPPTYEQYF	TGTGCCAGCAGCGTAGGACACCCGCCGACCTACGAGCAGTACTTC
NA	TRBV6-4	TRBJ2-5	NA	CASSEEMGETQYF	TGTGCCAGCAGTGAAGAGATGGGTGAGACCCAGTACTTC
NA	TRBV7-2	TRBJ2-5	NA	CASSRARVWETQYF	TGTGCCAGCAGCCGTGCTAGGGTGTGGGAGACCCAGTACTTC
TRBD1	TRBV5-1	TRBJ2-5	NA	CASSLSGQTEETQYF	TGCGCCAGCAGCTTGTCGGGACAGACGGAAGAGACCCAGTACTTC
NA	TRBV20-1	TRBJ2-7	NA	CSAPGVYEQYF	TGCAGTGCGCCCGGAGTCTACGAGCAGTACTTC
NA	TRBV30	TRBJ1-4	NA	CAFLGQAGEKLFF	TGTGCCTTCCTGGGGCAGGCAGGGGAAAAACTGTTTTTT
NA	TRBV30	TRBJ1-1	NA	CAWSLQGTGSAFF	TGTGCCTGGAGTCTTCAGGGCACGGGAAGTGCTTTCTTT
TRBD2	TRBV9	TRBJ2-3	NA	CASGGSANTQYF	TGTGCCTCGGGAGGTAGCGCGAATACGCAGTATTTT
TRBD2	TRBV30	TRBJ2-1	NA	CAWSGRESSYNEQFF	TGTGCCTGGAGTGGGCGGGAGAGCTCCTACAATGAGCAGTTCTTC
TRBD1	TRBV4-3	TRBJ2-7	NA	CASSQVTGAGEQYF	TGCGCCAGCAGCCAGGTGACAGGGGCGGGCGAGCAGTACTTC
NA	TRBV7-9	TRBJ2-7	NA	CASSSPWTAAYEQYF	TGTGCCAGCAGCTCACCTTGGACAGCTGCCTACGAGCAGTACTTC
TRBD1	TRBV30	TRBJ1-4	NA	CAWSPTGSKSEKLFF	TGTGCCTGGAGCCCGACAGGGTCGAAGAGTGAAAAACTGTTTTTT
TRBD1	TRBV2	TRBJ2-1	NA	CASSRTGSEQFF	TGTGCCAGCAGTCGGACAGGGTCTGAGCAGTTCTTC
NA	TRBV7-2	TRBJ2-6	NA	CASSLVASSGANVLTF	TGTGCCAGCAGCTTAGTGGCGAGCTCTGGGGCCAACGTCCTGACTTTC
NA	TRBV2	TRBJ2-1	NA	CASLGGKYNEQFF	TGTGCCAGTTTAGGGGGAAAATACAATGAGCAGTTCTTC
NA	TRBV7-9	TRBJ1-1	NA	CASSLSMDTEAFF	TGTGCCAGCAGCTTATCCATGGACACTGAAGCTTTCTTT
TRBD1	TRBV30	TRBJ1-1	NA	CAWSALRDREIYMNTEAFF	TGTGCCTGGAGTGCGCTCCGGGACAGGGAGATTTATATGAACACTGAAGCTTTCTTT
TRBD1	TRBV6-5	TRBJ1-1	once	CASRDRASEAFF	TGTGCCAGCAGGGACAGGGCTTCTGAAGCTTTCTTT
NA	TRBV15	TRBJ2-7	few	CATSRDLAYEQYF	TGTGCCACCAGCAGAGATCTCGCCTACGAGCAGTACTTC
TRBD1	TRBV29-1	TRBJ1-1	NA	CSVGGREAFF	TGCAGCGTAGGGGGCCGGGAAGCTTTCTTT
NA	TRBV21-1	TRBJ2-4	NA	CASSKAGTGKAKNIQYF	TGTGCCAGCAGCAAAGCTGGTACAGGGAAGGCCAAAAACATTCAGTACTTC
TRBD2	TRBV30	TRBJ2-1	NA	CAWQGLAYNEQFF	TGTGCCTGGCAGGGACTAGCCTACAATGAGCAGTTCTTC
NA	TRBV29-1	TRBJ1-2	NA	CSVKTGNYGYTF	TGCAGCGTTAAGACAGGAAACTATGGCTACACCTTC
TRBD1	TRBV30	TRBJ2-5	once	CAWSTGGGETQYF	TGTGCCTGGAGTACAGGGGGCGGGGAGACCCAGTACTTC
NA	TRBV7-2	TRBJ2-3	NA	CASSRGGRGTQYF	TGTGCCAGCAGCCGCGGCGGAAGAGGTACGCAGTATTTT
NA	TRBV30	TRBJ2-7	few	CAWRGTYEQYF	TGTGCCTGGAGGGGTACCTACGAGCAGTACTTC
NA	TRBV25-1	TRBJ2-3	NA	CASRGNTDTQYF	TGTGCCAGCAGGGGTAACACAGATACGCAGTATTTT
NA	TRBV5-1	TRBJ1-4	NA	CASSLLGNEKLFF	TGCGCCAGCAGCTTGTTAGGGAATGAAAAACTGTTTTTT
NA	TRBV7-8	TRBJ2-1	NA	CATARTEYNEQFF	TGTGCCACCGCCAGGACAGAATACAATGAGCAGTTCTTC
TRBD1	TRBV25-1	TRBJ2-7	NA	CASIRGQFLYEQYF	TGTGCCAGCATTAGGGGACAGTTCCTCTACGAGCAGTACTTC
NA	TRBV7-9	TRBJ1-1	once	CASSIQGGTEAFF	TGTGCCAGCAGCATACAGGGTGGCACTGAAGCTTTCTTT
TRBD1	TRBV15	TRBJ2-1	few	CATSRVQGEDEQFF	TGTGCCACCAGCAGAGTTCAGGGGGAAGATGAGCAGTTCTTC
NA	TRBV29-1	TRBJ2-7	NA	CSVGQASYEQYF	TGCAGCGTTGGACAGGCCTCCTACGAGCAGTACTTC
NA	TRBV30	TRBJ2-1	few	CAWSVLASYNEQFF	TGTGCCTGGAGTGTATTAGCGTCCTACAATGAGCAGTTCTTC
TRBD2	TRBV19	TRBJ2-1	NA	CASSRSGGNYNEQFF	TGTGCCAGTAGTCGTAGCGGGGGGAACTACAATGAGCAGTTCTTC
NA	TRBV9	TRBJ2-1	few	CASSGNNAEQFF	TGTGCCAGCAGCGGAAACAATGCTGAGCAGTTCTTC
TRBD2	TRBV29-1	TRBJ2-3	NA	CSVQGTSGFASSSTDTQYF	TGCAGCGTTCAAGGGACTAGCGGTTTTGCCTCTTCTAGCACAGATACGCAGTATTTT
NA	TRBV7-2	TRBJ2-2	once	CASSFGLAEFLTSGELFF	TGTGCCAGCAGCTTTGGATTAGCGGAGTTTTTAACGAGCGGGGAGCTGTTTTTT
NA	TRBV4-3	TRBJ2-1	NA	CASSQEASANEQFF	TGCGCCAGCAGCCAAGAGGCAAGCGCCAATGAGCAGTTCTTC
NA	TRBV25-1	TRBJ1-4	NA	CASSGIQAGNEKLFF	TGTGCCAGCAGTGGTATCCAGGCGGGTAATGAAAAACTGTTTTTT
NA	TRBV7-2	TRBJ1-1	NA	CASSLATMNTEAFF	TGTGCCAGCAGCTTAGCTACTATGAACACTGAAGCTTTCTTT
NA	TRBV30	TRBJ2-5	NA	CAWTSSVVETQYF	TGTGCCTGGACCTCCTCGGTCGTAGAGACCCAGTACTTC
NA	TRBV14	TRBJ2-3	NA	CASRQNTDTQYF	TGTGCCAGCAGGCAGAACACAGATACGCAGTATTTT